This T cell receptor (beta chain) was recovered during a study of blood T cells in healthy people across ages. CDR1 is SGHRS and CDR2 is YFSETQ in the germline V gene. Losses at the gene ends were 6 bases for V and 4 bases for J; bases not matched to a gene: 4. This CDR3 has 14 amino acids. Details on this clonotype: Its antigen remains unidentified.

Primers used in a second PCR of roughly 7 to 11 cycles were a sample-barcoded 5' primer and a J-beta primer mix. With 12 random nucleotides, a template-switch adaptor tagged each individual cDNA molecule. TCRdb recomputed calls from the 5' RACE reads with MiXCR, one row per CDR3 protein. Of about 1.1 million distinct CDR3 sequences listed, 30% to 40% were seen once; the top ten hold around 14%. Notes on the study in general: Strong correlation existed between TCR beta diversity and naive T cell percentage.

The receptor was isolated from a man younger than 35 in good health. Sample: blood. The chain combines TRBV5-1 with TRBJ1-4, with 9 bases that match TRBD1. For the CDR3, the DNA is TGCGCCAGCACCCGGACAGGGGATAATGAAAAACTGTTTTTT. Translating it yields CASTRTGDNEKLFF.